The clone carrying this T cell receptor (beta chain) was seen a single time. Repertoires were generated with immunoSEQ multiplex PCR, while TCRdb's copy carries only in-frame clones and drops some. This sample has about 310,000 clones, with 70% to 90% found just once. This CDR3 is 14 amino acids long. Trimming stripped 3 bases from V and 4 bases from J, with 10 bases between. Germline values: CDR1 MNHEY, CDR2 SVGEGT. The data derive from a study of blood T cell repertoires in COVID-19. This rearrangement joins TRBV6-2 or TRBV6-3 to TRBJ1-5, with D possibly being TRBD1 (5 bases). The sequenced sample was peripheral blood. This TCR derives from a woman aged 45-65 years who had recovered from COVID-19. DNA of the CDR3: TGTGCCAGCAGTTATTCGGCAGGGAATCAGCCCCAGCATTTT. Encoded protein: CASSYSAGNQPQHF.